A single T cell receptor (beta chain) is shown here with its context. Its antigen is not known. Via CD45RO/CCR7/CD25/CD127/CD95/CD27, cells of the CD4+ naive, central memory, regulatory and stem cell-like memory subsets were sorted. The data were obtained in a study of beta chain features in type 1 diabetes. Findings of the study overall: Among patients, naive, central memory and Treg TCRB repertoires appeared more similar than among healthy donors. An over-representation of cells with high TCR expression could result from cDNA sequencing. Type 1 diabetes patients showed fewer insertions and more deletions at VDJ junctions. Type 1 diabetes patients showed a moderate but significant shortening of TCRB CDR3s in all four CD4+ subsets.

The sequenced template was cDNA made from the entire isolated RNA. The assay was immunoSEQ multiplex PCR, and TCRdb's table has in-frame clones only and misses some. The data show some 240,000 clones, about a sixth seen once. Germline CDR1 is GTSNPN and CDR2 is SVGIG (reference sequence). The CDR3 sequence is 16 residues long. Germline trimming cut 3 bases from V and 2 bases from J; bases unmatched to any gene: 9. Sequenced sample: naive CD4+ T cells from blood. V usage is TRBV30 and J usage is TRBJ2-1; 8 bases are a match to TRBD2. The sequence was obtained from a man aged 30 to 39 with type 1 diabetes. The CDR3 loop is CAWRVPPAGAYNEQFF. As DNA, the CDR3 is TGTGCCTGGAGGGTCCCCCCAGCGGGAGCCTACAATGAGCAGTTCTTC.